This T cell receptor (beta chain) is drawn from a study of response to subunit inactivated influenza vaccine. The CDR3 has 12 residues. The V gene's germline CDR1 is MDHEN and CDR2 SYDVKM. Deletions cut 2 bases from V and 6 bases from J, with 8 bases between. Each CDR3 protein is one row after TCRdb ran MiXCR on the RT-PCR reads. The repertoire holds some 500,000 distinct CDR3 sequences, with approximately 15% as singletons. The sequence came from a man aged 45 to 75 who received an inactivated influenza vaccine. Here the sequenced sample was CD4+ T cells sorted from PBMCs, taken less than 30 months after vaccination. V is TRBV28 and J is TRBJ2-7; D call uncertain. The CDR3 sequence: CASSLGWFEQYF. The CDR3 region has the DNA TGTGCCAGCAGTTTAGGCTGGTTCGAGCAGTACTTC.